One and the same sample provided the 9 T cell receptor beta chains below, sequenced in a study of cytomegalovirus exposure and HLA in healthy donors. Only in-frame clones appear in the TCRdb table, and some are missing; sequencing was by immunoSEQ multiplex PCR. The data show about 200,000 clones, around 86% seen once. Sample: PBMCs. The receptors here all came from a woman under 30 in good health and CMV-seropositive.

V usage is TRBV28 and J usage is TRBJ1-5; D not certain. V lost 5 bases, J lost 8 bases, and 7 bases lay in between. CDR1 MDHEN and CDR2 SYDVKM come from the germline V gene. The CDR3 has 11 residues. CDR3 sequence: CASSPREPQHF. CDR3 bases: TGTGCCAGCAGTCCCCGGGAGCCCCAGCATTTT.

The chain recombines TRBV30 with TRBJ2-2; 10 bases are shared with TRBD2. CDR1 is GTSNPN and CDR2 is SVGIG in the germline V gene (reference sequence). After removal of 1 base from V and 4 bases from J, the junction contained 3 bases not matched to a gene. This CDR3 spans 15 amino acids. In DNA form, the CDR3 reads TGTGCCTGGAGTGGGATAGCGGGAGGCACCGGGGAGCTGTTTTTT. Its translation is CAWSGIAGGTGELFF.

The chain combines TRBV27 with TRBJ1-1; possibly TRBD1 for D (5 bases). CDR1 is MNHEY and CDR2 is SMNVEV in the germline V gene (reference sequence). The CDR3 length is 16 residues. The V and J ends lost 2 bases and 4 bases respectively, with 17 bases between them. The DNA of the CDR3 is TGTGCCAGCAGTTTACAATCAGGGCTAGGTCGCACTGAAGCTTTCTTT. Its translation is CASSLQSGLGRTEAFF.

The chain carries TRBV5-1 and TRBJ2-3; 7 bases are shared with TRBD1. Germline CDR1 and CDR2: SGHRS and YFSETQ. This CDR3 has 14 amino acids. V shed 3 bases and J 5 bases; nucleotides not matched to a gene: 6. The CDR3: CASSYDRVGDTQYF. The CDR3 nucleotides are TGCGCCAGCAGCTACGACAGGGTTGGAGATACGCAGTATTTT.

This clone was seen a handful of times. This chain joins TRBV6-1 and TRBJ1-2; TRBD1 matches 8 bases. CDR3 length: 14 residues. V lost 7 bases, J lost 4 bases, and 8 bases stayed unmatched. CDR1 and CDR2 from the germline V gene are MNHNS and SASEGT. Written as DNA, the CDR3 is TGTGCCAGCAAACAGACAGGGGACTTCTATGGCTACACCTTC. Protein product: CASKQTGDFYGYTF.

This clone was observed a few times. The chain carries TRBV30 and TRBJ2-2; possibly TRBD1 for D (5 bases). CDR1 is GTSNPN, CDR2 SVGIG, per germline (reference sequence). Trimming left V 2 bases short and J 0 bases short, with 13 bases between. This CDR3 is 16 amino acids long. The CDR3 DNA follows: TGTGCCTGGAGTCCCCGCCACAGGCCGAACACCGGGGAGCTGTTTTTT. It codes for CAWSPRHRPNTGELFF.

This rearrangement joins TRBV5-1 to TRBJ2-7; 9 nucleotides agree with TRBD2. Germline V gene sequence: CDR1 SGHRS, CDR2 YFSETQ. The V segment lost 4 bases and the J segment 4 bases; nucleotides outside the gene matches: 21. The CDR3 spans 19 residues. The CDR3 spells CASSHRAVPLAGERYEQYF. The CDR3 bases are TGCGCCAGCAGCCACCGGGCGGTCCCCTTAGCGGGAGAGAGATACGAGCAGTACTTC.

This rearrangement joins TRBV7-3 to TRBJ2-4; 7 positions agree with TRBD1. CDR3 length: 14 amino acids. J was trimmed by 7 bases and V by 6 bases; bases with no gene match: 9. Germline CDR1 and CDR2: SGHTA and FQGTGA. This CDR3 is CASRGTARKNIQYF. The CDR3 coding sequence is TGTGCCAGCAGAGGGACAGCAAGGAAGAACATTCAGTACTTC.

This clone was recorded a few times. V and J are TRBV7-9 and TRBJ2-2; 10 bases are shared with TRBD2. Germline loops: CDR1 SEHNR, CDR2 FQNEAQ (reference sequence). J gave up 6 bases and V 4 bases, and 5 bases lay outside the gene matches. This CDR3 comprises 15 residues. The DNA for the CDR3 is TGTGCCAGCAGCTGGCTAGCGGGAGTGGCCGGGGAGCTGTTTTTT. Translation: CASSWLAGVAGELFF.